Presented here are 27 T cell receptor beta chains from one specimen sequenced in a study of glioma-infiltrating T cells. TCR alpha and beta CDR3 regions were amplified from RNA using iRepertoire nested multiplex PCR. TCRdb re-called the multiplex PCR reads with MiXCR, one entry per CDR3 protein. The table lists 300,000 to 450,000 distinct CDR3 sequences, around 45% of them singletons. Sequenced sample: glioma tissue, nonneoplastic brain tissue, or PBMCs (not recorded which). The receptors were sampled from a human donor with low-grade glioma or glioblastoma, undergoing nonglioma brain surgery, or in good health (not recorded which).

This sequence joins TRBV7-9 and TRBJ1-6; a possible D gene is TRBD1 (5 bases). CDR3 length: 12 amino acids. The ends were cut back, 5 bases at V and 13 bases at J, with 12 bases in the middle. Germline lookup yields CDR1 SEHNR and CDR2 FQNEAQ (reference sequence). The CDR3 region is CASSIRVGPLHF. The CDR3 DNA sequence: TGTGCCAGCAGCATCAGGGTCGGGCCCCTCCACTTT.

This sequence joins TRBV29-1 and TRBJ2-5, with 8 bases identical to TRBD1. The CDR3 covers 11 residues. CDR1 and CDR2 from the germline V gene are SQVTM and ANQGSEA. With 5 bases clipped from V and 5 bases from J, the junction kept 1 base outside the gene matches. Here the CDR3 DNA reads TGCAGCGTTCACAGGGGGGAGACCCAGTACTTC. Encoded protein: CSVHRGETQYF.

The CDR3 loop is CASSFRQGAVYEQYF. CDR3 sequence (DNA): TGTGCCAGCAGCTTTCGGCAGGGGGCGGTCTACGAGCAGTACTTC. The chain couples TRBV7-2 to TRBJ2-7; TRBD1 matches at 8 bases. CDR3 length: 15 residues. The V segment lost 3 bases and the J segment 3 bases; nucleotides outside the gene matches: 7. CDR1 is SGHTA and CDR2 is FQGNSA in the germline V gene.

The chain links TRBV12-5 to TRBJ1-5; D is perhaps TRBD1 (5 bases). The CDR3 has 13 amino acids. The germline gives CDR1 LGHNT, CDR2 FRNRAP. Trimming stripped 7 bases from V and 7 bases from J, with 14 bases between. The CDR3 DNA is TGTGCTAGTGCCCAAGGGGCTTTCCAGCCCCAGCATTTT. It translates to CASAQGAFQPQHF.

CDR3 protein: CASSPNGQGADTQYF. The DNA for the CDR3 is TGTGCCAGCAGCCCTAACGGACAGGGGGCAGATACGCAGTATTTT. The gene calls are TRBV7-2 and TRBJ2-3; 10 bases are a match to TRBD1. V trimming: 5 bases; J trimming: 4 bases; junction bases outside the gene matches: 6. The length of the CDR3 is 15 residues. Germline V gives CDR1 SGHTA, CDR2 FQGNSA.

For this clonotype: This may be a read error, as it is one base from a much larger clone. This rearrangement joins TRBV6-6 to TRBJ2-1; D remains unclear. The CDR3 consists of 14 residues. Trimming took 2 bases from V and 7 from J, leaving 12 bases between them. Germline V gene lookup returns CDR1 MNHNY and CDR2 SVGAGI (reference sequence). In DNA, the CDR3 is TGTGCCAGCAGTTACCTCACGGAGCTAAATGAGCAGTTCTTC. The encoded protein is CASSYLTELNEQFF.

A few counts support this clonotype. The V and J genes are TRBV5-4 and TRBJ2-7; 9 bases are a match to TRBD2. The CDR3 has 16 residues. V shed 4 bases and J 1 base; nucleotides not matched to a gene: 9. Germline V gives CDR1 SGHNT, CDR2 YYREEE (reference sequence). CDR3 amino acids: CASSLFSGSPSYEQYF. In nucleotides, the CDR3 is TGTGCCAGCAGCCTATTTAGCGGGAGTCCGTCCTACGAGCAGTACTTC.

The DNA for the CDR3 is TGTGCCAGCAGGCCCGGACAGGGTGTCTACAATGAGCAGTTCTTC. Translated: CASRPGQGVYNEQFF. The V and J genes are TRBV2 and TRBJ2-1; 8 bases agree with TRBD1. This CDR3 region has 15 residues. The germline V gene has CDR1 SNHLY and CDR2 FYNNEI. The V gene end was trimmed by 6 bases and the J gene end by 3 bases; junction bases not matched to a gene: 7.

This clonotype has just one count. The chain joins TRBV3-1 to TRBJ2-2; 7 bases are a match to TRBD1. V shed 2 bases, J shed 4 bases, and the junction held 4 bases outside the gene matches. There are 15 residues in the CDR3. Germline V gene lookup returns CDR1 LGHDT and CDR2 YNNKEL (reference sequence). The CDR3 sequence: CASSQTTGPTGELFF. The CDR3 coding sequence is TGTGCCAGCAGCCAAACGACAGGGCCCACCGGGGAGCTGTTTTTT.

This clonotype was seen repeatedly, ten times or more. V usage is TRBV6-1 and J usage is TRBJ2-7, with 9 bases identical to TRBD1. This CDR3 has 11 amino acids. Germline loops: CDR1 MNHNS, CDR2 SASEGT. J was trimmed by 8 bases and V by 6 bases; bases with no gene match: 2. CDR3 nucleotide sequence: TGTGCCAGCAGGGACAGGGGAAAGCAGTACTTC. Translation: CASRDRGKQYF.

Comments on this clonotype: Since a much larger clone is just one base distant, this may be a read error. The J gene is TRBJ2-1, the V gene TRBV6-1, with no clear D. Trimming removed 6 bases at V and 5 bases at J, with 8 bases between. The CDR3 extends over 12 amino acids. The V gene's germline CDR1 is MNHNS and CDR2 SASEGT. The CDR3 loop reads CASRTTNNEQFF. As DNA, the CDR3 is TGTGCCAGCAGAACCACAAACAATGAGCAGTTCTTC.

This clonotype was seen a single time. The CDR3 DNA sequence: TGCGCCAGCAGCTTGGGACAGGGAAGAGGCACTGAAGCTTTCTTT. Residues: CASSLGQGRGTEAFF. The J gene is TRBJ1-1, the V gene TRBV5-1, with 7 positions matching TRBD1. V trimming: 0 bases; J trimming: 4 bases; junction bases outside the gene matches: 6. Germline V gene lookup returns CDR1 SGHRS and CDR2 YFSETQ. This CDR3 has 15 amino acids.

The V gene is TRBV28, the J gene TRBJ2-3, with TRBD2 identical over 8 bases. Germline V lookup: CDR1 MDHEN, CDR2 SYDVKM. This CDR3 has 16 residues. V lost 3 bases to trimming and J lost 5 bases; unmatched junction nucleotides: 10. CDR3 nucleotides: TGTGCCAGCAGTTTTTTTCTGGCGGGGGGCCAAGATACGCAGTATTTT. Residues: CASSFFLAGGQDTQYF. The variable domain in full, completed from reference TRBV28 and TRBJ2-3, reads DVKVTQSSRYLVKRTGEKVFLECVQDMDHENMFWYRQDPGLGLRLIYFSYDVKMKEKGDIPEGYSVSREKKERFSLILESASTNQTSMYLCASSFFLAGGQDTQYFGPGTRLTVL.

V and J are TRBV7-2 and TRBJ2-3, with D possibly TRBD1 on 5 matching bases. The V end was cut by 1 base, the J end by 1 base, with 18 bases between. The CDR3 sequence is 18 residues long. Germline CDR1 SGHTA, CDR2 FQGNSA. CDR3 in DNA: TGTGCCAGCAGCTTAGGGTCCGTACCCTTGGGGCGCACAGATACGCAGTATTTT. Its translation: CASSLGSVPLGRTDTQYF.

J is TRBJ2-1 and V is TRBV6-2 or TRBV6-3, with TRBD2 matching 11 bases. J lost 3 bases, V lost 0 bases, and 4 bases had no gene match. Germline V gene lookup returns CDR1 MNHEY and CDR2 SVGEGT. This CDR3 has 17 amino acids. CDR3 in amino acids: CASSYSRGLAVYNEQFF. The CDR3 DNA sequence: TGTGCCAGCAGTTACTCTCGGGGACTAGCGGTCTACAATGAGCAGTTCTTC.

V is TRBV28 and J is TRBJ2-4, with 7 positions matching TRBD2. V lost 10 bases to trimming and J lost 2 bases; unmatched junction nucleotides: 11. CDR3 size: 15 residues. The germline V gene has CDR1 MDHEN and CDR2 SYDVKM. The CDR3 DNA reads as TGTGCCACCCTAGGGGCGGGGGAAACCAAAAACATTCAGTACTTC. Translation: CATLGAGETKNIQYF.

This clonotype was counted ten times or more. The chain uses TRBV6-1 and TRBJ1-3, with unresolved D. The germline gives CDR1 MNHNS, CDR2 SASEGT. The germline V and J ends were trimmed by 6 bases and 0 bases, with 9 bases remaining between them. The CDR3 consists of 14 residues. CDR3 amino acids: CASSQVFSGNTIYF. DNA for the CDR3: TGTGCCAGCAGCCAGGTTTTCTCTGGAAACACCATATATTTT.

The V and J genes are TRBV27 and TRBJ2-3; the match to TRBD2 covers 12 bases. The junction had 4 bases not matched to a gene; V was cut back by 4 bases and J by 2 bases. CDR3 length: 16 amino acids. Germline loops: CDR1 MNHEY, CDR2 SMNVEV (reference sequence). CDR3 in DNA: TGTGCCAGCAGTTCCCGGACTAGCGGGATCACAGATACGCAGTATTTT. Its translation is CASSSRTSGITDTQYF.

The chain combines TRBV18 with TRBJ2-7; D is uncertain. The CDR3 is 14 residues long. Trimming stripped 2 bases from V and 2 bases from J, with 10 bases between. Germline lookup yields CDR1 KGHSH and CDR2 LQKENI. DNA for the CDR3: TGTGCCAGCTCACCAGTCCAAGTTACCTACGAGCAGTACTTC. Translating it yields CASSPVQVTYEQYF. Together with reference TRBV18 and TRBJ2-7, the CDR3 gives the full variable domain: NAGVMQNPRHLVRRRGQEARLRCSPMKGHSHVYWYRQLPEEGLKFMVYLQKENIIDESGMPKERFSAEFPKEGPSILRIQQVVRGDSAAYFCASSPVQVTYEQYFGPGTRLTVT.

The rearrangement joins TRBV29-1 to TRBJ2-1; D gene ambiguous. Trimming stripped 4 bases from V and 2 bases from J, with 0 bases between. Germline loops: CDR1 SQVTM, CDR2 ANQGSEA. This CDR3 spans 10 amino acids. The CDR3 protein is CSVAYNEQFF. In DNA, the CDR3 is TGCAGCGTTGCCTACAATGAGCAGTTCTTC.

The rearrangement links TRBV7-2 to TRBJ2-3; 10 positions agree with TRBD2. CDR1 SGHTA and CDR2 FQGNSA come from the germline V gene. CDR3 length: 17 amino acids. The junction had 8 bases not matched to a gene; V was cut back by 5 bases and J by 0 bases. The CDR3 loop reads CASSNRPTSGSTDTQYF. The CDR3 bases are TGTGCCAGCAGCAACCGCCCGACTAGCGGGAGCACAGATACGCAGTATTTT.

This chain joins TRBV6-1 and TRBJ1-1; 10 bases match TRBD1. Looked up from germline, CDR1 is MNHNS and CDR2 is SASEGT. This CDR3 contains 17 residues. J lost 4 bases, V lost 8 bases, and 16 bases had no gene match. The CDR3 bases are TGTGCCAGCGTCCCCTCCCACTGGACAGGGGGTGGCACTGAAGCTTTCTTT. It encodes CASVPSHWTGGGTEAFF.

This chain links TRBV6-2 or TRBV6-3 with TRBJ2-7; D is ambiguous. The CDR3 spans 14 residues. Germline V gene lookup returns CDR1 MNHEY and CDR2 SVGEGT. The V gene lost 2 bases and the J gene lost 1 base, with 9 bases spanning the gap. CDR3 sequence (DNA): TGTGCCAGCAGTTACGGACGGAAGTCCTACGAGCAGTACTTC. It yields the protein CASSYGRKSYEQYF.

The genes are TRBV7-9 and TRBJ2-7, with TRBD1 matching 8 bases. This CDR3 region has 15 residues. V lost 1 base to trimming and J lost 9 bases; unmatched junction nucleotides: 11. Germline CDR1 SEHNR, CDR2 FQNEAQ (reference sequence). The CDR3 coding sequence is TGTGCCAGCAGCTTAGGTGCTGACAGGGGAGAAGGGCAGTACTTC. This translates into CASSLGADRGEGQYF.

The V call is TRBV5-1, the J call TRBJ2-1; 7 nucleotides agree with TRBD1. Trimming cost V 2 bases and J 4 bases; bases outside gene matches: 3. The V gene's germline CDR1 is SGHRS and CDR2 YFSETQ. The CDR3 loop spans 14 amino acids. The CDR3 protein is CASSLGGYYNEQFF. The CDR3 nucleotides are TGCGCCAGCAGCTTAGGGGGCTATTACAATGAGCAGTTCTTC.

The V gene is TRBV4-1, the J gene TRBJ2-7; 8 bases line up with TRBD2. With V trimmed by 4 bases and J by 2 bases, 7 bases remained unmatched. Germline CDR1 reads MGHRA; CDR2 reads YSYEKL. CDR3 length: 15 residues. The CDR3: CASSRSGRGAYEQYF. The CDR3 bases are TGCGCCAGCAGCCGGAGCGGGAGAGGGGCCTACGAGCAGTACTTC.

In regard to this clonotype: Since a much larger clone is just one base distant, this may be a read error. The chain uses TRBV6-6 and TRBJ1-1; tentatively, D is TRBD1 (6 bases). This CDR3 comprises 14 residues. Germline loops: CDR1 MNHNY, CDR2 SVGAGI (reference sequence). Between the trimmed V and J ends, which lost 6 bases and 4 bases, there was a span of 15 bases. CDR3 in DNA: TGTGCCAGCAGCCGATACAGGGAGGTCACTGAAGCTTTCTTT. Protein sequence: CASSRYREVTEAFF.